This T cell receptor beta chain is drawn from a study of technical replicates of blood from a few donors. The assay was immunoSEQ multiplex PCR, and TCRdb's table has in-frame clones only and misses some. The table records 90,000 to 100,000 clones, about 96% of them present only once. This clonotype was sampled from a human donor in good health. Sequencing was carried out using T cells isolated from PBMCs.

As DNA, the CDR3 is TGTGCCAGTAGTACTTCCGGGACAGGGGGCTTTTCGTACTATGGCTACACCTTC. Amino acids: CASSTSGTGGFSYYGYTF. This chain uses TRBV19 with TRBJ1-2, with TRBD1 matching 12 bases. The CDR3 spans 18 residues. The germline V gene encodes CDR1 LNHDA and CDR2 SQIVND (reference sequence). Trimming at V came to 4 bases and at J to 3 bases, leaving 12 bases not matched to a gene.